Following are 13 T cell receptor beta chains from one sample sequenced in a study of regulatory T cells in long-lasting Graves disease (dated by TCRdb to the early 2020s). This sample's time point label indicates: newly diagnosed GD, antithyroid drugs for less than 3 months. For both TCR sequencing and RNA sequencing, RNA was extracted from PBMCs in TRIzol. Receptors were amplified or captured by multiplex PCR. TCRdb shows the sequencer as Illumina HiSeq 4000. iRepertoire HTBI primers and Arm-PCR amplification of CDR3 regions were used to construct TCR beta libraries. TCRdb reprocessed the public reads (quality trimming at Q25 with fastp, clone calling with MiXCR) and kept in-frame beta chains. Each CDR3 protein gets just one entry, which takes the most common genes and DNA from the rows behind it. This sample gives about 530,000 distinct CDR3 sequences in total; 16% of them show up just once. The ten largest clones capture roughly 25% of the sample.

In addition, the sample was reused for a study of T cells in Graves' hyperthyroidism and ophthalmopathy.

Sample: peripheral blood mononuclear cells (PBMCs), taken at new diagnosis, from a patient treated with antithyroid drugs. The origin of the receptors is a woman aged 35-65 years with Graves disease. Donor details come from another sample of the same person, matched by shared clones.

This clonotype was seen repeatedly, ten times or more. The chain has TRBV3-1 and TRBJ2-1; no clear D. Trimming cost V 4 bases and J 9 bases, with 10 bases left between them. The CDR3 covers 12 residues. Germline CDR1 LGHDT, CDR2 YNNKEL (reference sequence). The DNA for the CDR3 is TGTGCCAGCAGCCGAGTAACTGGTGAGCAGTTCTTC. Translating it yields CASSRVTGEQFF.

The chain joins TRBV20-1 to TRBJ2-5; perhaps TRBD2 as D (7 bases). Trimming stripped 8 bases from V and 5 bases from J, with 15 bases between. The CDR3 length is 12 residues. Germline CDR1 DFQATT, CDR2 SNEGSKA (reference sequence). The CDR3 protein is CSLEGGAETQYF. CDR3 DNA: TGCAGTCTCGAGGGGGGGGCGGAGACCCAGTACTTC.

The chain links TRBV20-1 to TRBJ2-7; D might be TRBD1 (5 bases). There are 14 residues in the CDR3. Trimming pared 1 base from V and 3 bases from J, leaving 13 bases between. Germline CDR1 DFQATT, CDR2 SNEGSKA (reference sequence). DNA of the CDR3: TGCAGTGCTAGAGTTTCGACAGCCTACTACGAGCAGTACTTC. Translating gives CSARVSTAYYEQYF.

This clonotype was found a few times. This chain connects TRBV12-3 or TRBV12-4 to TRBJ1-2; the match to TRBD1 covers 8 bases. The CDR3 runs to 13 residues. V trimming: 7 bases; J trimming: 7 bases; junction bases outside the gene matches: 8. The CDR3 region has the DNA TGTGCCAGCACCACGGACAGGGTTAGTGGCTACACCTTC. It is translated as CASTTDRVSGYTF.

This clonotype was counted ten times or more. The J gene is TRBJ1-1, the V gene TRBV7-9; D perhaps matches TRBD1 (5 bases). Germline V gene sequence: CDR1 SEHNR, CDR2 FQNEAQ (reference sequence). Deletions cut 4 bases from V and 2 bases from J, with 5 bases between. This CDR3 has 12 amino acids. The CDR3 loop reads CASSWDNTEAFF. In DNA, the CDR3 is TGTGCCAGCAGCTGGGACAACACTGAAGCTTTCTTT.

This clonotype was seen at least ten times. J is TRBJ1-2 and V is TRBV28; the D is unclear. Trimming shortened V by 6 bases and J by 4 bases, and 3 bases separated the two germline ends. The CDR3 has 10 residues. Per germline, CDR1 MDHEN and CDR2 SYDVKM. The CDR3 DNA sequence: TGTGCCAGCAGAGGCTATGGCTACACCTTC. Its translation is CASRGYGYTF.

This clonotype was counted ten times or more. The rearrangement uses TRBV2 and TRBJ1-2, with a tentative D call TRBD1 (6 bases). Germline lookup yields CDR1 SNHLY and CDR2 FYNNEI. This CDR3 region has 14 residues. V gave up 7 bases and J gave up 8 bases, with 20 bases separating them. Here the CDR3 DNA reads TGTGCCAGCATTGGGACAAACGCCGGCGGAGGCTACACCTTC. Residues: CASIGTNAGGGYTF.

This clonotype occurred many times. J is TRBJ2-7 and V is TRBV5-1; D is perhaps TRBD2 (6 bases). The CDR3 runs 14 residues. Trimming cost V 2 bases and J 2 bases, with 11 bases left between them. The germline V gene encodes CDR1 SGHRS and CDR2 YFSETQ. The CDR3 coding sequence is TGCGCCAGCAGCTTCGGGGACTGGCCCTACGAGCAGTACTTC. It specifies CASSFGDWPYEQYF.

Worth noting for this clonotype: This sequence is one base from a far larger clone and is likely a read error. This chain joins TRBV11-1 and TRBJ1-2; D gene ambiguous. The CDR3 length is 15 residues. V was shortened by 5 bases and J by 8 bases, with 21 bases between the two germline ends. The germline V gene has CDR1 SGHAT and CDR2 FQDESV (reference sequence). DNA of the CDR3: TGTGCCAGCAGCCCCCTTATCCTCGGTACTGAGGGCTACACCTTC. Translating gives CASSPLILGTEGYTF. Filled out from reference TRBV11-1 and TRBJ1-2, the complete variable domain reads EAEVAQSPRYKITEKSQAVAFWCDPISGHATLYWYRQILGQGPELLVQFQDESVVDDSQLPKDRFSAERLKGVDSTLKIQPAELGDSAMYLCASSPLILGTEGYTFGSGTRLTVV.

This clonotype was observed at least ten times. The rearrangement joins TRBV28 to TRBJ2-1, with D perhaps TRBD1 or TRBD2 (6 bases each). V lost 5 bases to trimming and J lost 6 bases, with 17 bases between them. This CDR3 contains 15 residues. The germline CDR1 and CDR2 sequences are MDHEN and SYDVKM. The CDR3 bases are TGTGCCAGCAGTACACCCGGGGGCCGGGTCAATGAGCAGTTCTTC. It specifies CASSTPGGRVNEQFF.

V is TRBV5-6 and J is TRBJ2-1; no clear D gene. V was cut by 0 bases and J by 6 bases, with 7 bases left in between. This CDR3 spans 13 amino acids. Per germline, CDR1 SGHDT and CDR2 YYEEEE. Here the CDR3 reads CASSLASGNEQFF. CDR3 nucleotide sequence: TGTGCCAGCAGCTTGGCTAGTGGCAATGAGCAGTTCTTC.

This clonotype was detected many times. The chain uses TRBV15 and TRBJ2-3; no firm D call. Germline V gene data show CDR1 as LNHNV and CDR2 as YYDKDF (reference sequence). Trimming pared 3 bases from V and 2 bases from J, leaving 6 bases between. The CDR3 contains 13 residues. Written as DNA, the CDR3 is TGTGCCACCAGCAGCGGATTCACAGATACGCAGTATTTT. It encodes CATSSGFTDTQYF.

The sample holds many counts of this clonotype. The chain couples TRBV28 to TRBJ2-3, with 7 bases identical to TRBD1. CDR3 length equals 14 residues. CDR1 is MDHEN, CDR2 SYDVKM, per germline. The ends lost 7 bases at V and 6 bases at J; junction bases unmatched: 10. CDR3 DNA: TGTGCCAGCATTGGGACAGCAGGGGTGGATACGCAGTATTTT. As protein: CASIGTAGVDTQYF.